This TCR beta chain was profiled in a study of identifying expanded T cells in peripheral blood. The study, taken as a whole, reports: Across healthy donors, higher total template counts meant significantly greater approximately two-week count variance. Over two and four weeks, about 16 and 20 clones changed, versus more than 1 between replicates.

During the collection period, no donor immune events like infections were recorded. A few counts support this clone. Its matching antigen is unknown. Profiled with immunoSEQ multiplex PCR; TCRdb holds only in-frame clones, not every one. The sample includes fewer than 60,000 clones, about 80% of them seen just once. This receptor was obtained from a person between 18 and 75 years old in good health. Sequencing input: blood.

CDR3 amino acids: CASSPPTGPGSGANVLTF. The CDR3 region has the DNA TGTGCCAGCAGCCCACCTACGGGGCCCGGGTCTGGGGCCAACGTCCTGACTTTC. V usage is TRBV11-2 and J usage is TRBJ2-6; possibly TRBD1 or TRBD2 for D (5 bases each). This CDR3 has 18 residues. The V gene's germline CDR1 is SGHAT and CDR2 FQNNGV. Trimming pared 5 bases from V and 1 base from J, leaving 18 bases between.